One sample yielded the 26 T cell receptor beta chains listed below, sequenced in a study of CD8+CD57+ T cells in acquired aplastic anemia. Profiles of TCR beta VDJ and CDR3 were generated from a genomic DNA template. Using its own MiXCR run on the reads, TCRdb lists one record per CDR3 protein. The sample contains more than 150,000 distinct CDR3 sequences, 48% of which appear only once. Patients picked for sequencing had shown CD8+CD57+ cell expansion detected by flow cytometry. Specimen: sorted CD4+, CD8+, or CD8+CD57+ T cells (not recorded which) from PBMCs. The receptors come from a human donor with aplastic anemia.

This clonotype was counted ten times or more. The V gene is TRBV24-1, the J gene TRBJ1-2, with 9 nucleotides matching TRBD1. Germline-derived CDR1 and CDR2 are KGHDR and SFDVKD. The CDR3 loop spans 15 amino acids. The junction had 3 bases not matched to a gene; V was cut back by 3 bases and J by 2 bases. The CDR3 coding sequence is TGTGCCACCAGTGATCCTGACAGGGGGAACTATGGCTACACCTTC. Translated: CATSDPDRGNYGYTF.

About this clonotype: Possible read error: a much larger clone is one base away. The CDR3, as DNA: TGTGCCAGCAGTTACTCGACCAGGGGCTACGAGCGGTACTTC. It is translated as CASSYSTRGYERYF. The rearrangement uses TRBV6-5 and TRBJ2-7, with a possible D match to TRBD1 (6 bases). CDR3 length: 14 amino acids. Germline CDR1 is MNHEY and CDR2 is SVGAGI.

The rearrangement links TRBV2 to TRBJ1-1; possibly TRBD1 for D (6 bases). There are 15 residues in the CDR3. CDR1 and CDR2 (germline): SNHLY, FYNNEI. Trimming removed 10 bases from V and 5 bases from J, with 23 bases in between. CDR3 sequence: CANEQGRGWTTEAFF. The CDR3 DNA reads as TGTGCCAACGAACAGGGTAGAGGATGGACTACTGAAGCTTTCTTT.

This clonotype was found many times. The chain joins TRBV4-2 to TRBJ1-1; 8 bases match TRBD1. With 4 bases clipped from V and 4 bases from J, the junction kept 8 bases outside the gene matches. The CDR3 totals 15 residues. Germline assignment: CDR1 LGHNA and CDR2 YNFKEQ. CDR3 coding DNA: TGTGCCAGCAGCCTACAGGGGGATGGTAGCACTGAAGCTTTCTTT. It encodes CASSLQGDGSTEAFF.

To note about this clonotype: At one boundary the junction diverges from the germline segment, which might be a read error. The rearrangement links TRBV18 to TRBJ1-4; D unclear. This CDR3 spans 14 amino acids. From germline, CDR1 is KGHSH and CDR2 LQKENI. CDR3 nucleotides: TGTGCCGGCTCCCTAAACCGAGGTAGTGAAAAACTGTTTTTT. This encodes CAGSLNRGSEKLFF.

This clonotype was picked up many times. The chain carries TRBV10-3 and TRBJ1-5; 9 nucleotides line up with TRBD1. Germline V gene lookup returns CDR1 ENHRY and CDR2 SYGVKD. The CDR3 consists of 15 residues. With V trimmed by 4 bases and J by 4 bases, 5 bases remained unmatched. As DNA, the CDR3 is TGTGCCATCAGTGCAGCCGGGACAGGGAATCAGCCCCAGCATTTT. Its protein is CAISAAGTGNQPQHF.

Comment on this clonotype: An end of the junction does not agree with germline; a read error may underlie this. V and J are TRBV6-2 or TRBV6-3 and TRBJ1-6; D gene ambiguous. There are 16 residues in the CDR3. The germline CDR1 and CDR2 sequences are MNHEY and SVGEGT. DNA for the CDR3: TGTGCCAGCGGTTACCGGCAAAGCTCCTATAATTCACCCCTCCACTTT. Translation: CASGYRQSSYNSPLHF.

The chain combines TRBV19 with TRBJ2-2, with D tentatively TRBD2 (6 bases). Germline V CDR1 and CDR2: LNHDA, SQIVND (reference sequence). The CDR3 length is 15 residues. V shed 4 bases and J shed 4 bases, with 13 bases lying between them. This chain's CDR3 is CASSTGSGLTGELFF. CDR3 DNA: TGTGCCAGTAGTACAGGGTCGGGACTCACCGGGGAGCTGTTTTTT. The whole variable domain, filled in from reference TRBV19 and TRBJ2-2, reads DGGITQSPKYLFRKEGQNVTLSCEQNLNHDAMYWYRQDPGQGLRLIYYSQIVNDFQKGDIAEGYSVSREKKESFPLTVTSAQKNPTAFYLCASSTGSGLTGELFFGEGSRLTVL.

This sequence joins TRBV28 and TRBJ2-7; possibly TRBD1 for D (5 bases). The germline gives CDR1 MDHEN, CDR2 SYDVKM. The V end was cut by 2 bases, the J end by 3 bases, with 11 bases between. This CDR3 is 14 amino acids long. The CDR3 region has the DNA TGTGCCAGCAGTTTAACAGGTTTGTTCTACGAGCAGTACTTC. Amino acid sequence: CASSLTGLFYEQYF. Full variable domain (outside the CDR3, taken from reference TRBV28 and TRBJ2-7): DVKVTQSSRYLVKRTGEKVFLECVQDMDHENMFWYRQDPGLGLRLIYFSYDVKMKEKGDIPEGYSVSREKKERFSLILESASTNQTSMYLCASSLTGLFYEQYFGPGTRLTVT.

The DNA of the CDR3 is TGCGCCAGCAGCATTGTGCCACGGGGAGAGGGCAATCAGCCCCAGCATTTT. Protein: CASSIVPRGEGNQPQHF. This chain uses TRBV5-1 with TRBJ1-5; D gene uncertain. V was clipped by 4 bases and J by 2 bases, with 19 bases between them. This CDR3 region has 17 residues. CDR1 is SGHRS and CDR2 is YFSETQ in the germline V gene.

This clonotype came up once. The rearrangement links TRBV19 to TRBJ1-4; D call uncertain. The germline V gene has CDR1 LNHDA and CDR2 SQIVND (reference sequence). The V end lost 1 base, the J end lost 3 bases, and 6 bases lay between the germline ends. The CDR3 loop spans 14 amino acids. This CDR3 is CASSIVWSNEKLFF. The CDR3 nucleotides read TGTGCCAGTAGTATAGTTTGGTCTAATGAAAAACTGTTTTTT.

The V gene is TRBV5-1, the J gene TRBJ2-7; a possible D gene is TRBD2 (5 bases). CDR1 and CDR2 from the germline V gene are SGHRS and YFSETQ. V dropped 0 bases and J dropped 5 bases, with 18 bases sitting between them. The CDR3 is 16 amino acids. CDR3 sequence (DNA): TGCGCCAGCAGCTTGGTCGCGTCGGGAAGCGCCCACGAGCAGTACTTC. It encodes CASSLVASGSAHEQYF.

This clonotype was seen repeatedly, ten times or more. The junction and the germline gene differ at one end; a read error may be behind it. V gene TRBV6-1 combines with J gene TRBJ1-4; tentative D call: TRBD1 (5 bases). This CDR3 has 12 amino acids. Germline CDR1 is MNHNS and CDR2 is SASEGT. CDR3 protein: CASSENGRESSF. The CDR3 bases are TGTGCCAGCAGTGAAAATGGCAGGGAGAGTAGTTTT.

With regard to this clonotype: A clone one base away is much larger, so this may be a read error. The rearrangement joins TRBV14 to TRBJ1-3; D not resolved. V was cut by 2 bases and J by 4 bases, with 9 bases left in between. Germline V lookup: CDR1 SGHDN, CDR2 FVKESK. The CDR3 has 14 residues. The CDR3 protein is CASSQMGAGNTIYF. The CDR3, as DNA: TGTGCCAGCAGCCAAATGGGCGCAGGAAACACCATATATTTT.

The chain uses TRBV7-9 and TRBJ1-2, with 12 bases that match TRBD1. The V segment lost 5 bases and the J segment 8 bases; nucleotides outside the gene matches: 6. The germline V gene has CDR1 SEHNR and CDR2 FQNEAQ (reference sequence). The CDR3 has 14 residues. CDR3 sequence reads: CASSPRDRGRGYTF. The CDR3 nucleotides read TGTGCCAGCAGCCCCCGGGACAGGGGGCGAGGCTACACCTTC. Complete variable domain (other parts from reference TRBV7-9 and TRBJ1-2): DTGVSQNPRHKITKRGQNVTFRCDPISEHNRLYWYRQTLGQGPEFLTYFQNEAQLEKSRLLSDRFSAERPKGSFSTLEIQRTEQGDSAMYLCASSPRDRGRGYTFGSGTRLTVV.

In its sample, this clonotype was seen many times. The V call is TRBV5-1, the J call TRBJ2-1; TRBD1 aligns across 9 bases. V was clipped by 0 bases and J by 2 bases; unmatched bases: 6. Germline loops: CDR1 SGHRS, CDR2 YFSETQ. The CDR3 loop spans 17 amino acids. The CDR3 here is CASSLETGGRAYNEQFF. CDR3 sequence (DNA): TGCGCCAGCAGCTTGGAGACAGGGGGTCGGGCCTACAATGAGCAGTTCTTC.

The chain couples TRBV4-3 to TRBJ2-7; 12 bases align to TRBD1. The germline CDR1 and CDR2 sequences are LGHNA and YSLEER. The ends lost 1 base at V and 5 bases at J; junction bases unmatched: 6. The CDR3 has 16 amino acids. CDR3 loop: CASSQVPGQGADEQYF. The DNA of the CDR3 is TGCGCCAGCAGCCAAGTCCCGGGACAGGGGGCGGACGAGCAGTACTTC.

V gene TRBV5-5 combines with J gene TRBJ2-7; D perhaps matches TRBD1 (6 bases). Trimming cost V 2 bases and J 3 bases, with 9 bases left between them. CDR1 is SGHKS and CDR2 is YYEKEE in the germline V gene (reference sequence). The CDR3 length is 13 residues. As DNA, the CDR3 is TGTGCCAGCAGCTTCGGACAGTACTACGAGCAGTACTTC. This gives the protein CASSFGQYYEQYF.

This clonotype was seen at least ten times. This rearrangement joins TRBV29-1 to TRBJ2-5, with a tentative D call TRBD2 (5 bases). The CDR3 loop spans 12 amino acids. Trimming shortened V by 5 bases and J by 7 bases, and 14 bases separated the two germline ends. CDR1 is SQVTM and CDR2 is ANQGSEA in the germline V gene. The CDR3 protein is CSVLQGSGTQYF. In DNA, the CDR3 is TGCAGCGTTCTCCAAGGGAGCGGGACCCAGTACTTC.

The rearrangement uses TRBV7-2 and TRBJ1-5; D gene ambiguous. V was cut by 5 bases and J by 4 bases, with 12 bases left in between. Germline assignment: CDR1 SGHTA and CDR2 FQGNSA. This CDR3 has 14 amino acids. The CDR3 bases are TGTGCCAGCAGCCCAAATTGGCAGAATCAGCCCCAGCATTTT. It is translated as CASSPNWQNQPQHF.

This chain connects TRBV2 to TRBJ2-1; the D gene is possibly TRBD1 (6 bases). The V end lost 6 bases, the J end lost 5 bases, and 17 bases lay between the germline ends. The V gene's germline CDR1 is SNHLY and CDR2 FYNNEI. The CDR3 is 15 residues long. In DNA, the CDR3 is TGTGCCAGCAGACCAGGGGCAGGGAAAAACAATGAGCAGTTCTTC. Translated: CASRPGAGKNNEQFF.

This clonotype appeared many times. V usage is TRBV6-1 and J usage is TRBJ1-2; 8 bases match TRBD1. The V and J ends lost 6 bases and 4 bases, in that order; junction bases with no gene match: 7. This CDR3 has 14 residues. Germline V lookup: CDR1 MNHNS, CDR2 SASEGT. The CDR3 here is CASRTGERGYGYTF. For the CDR3, the DNA is TGTGCCAGCAGGACAGGGGAAAGAGGCTATGGCTACACCTTC.

The rearrangement links TRBV20-1 to TRBJ2-7; unclear D gene. The CDR3 runs 15 residues. V was shortened by 3 bases and J by 3 bases, with 18 bases between the two germline ends. The germline V gene encodes CDR1 DFQATT and CDR2 SNEGSKA (reference sequence). As DNA, the CDR3 is TGCAGTGCTAGGCGAACCGGGTTGTCTTTCTACGAGCAGTACTTC. It codes for CSARRTGLSFYEQYF.

The chain carries TRBV12-3 or TRBV12-4 and TRBJ2-6; 7 positions match TRBD1. Germline trimming cut 6 bases from V and 4 bases from J; bases unmatched to any gene: 6. The CDR3 extends over 15 amino acids. CDR3: CASSDRAGGANVLTF. The CDR3 coding sequence is TGTGCCAGCAGCGACAGGGCGGGCGGGGCCAACGTCCTGACTTTC.

The rearrangement uses TRBV27 and TRBJ2-2; 13 nucleotides match TRBD2. The junction had 18 bases not matched to a gene; V was cut back by 7 bases and J by 7 bases. Germline V gives CDR1 MNHEY, CDR2 SMNVEV (reference sequence). CDR3 length equals 19 residues. CDR3 DNA sequence: TGTGCCAGCACCAAACGAGGTGTACTAGCGGGAGGGCCAGGCGGGGAGCTGTTTTTT. This encodes CASTKRGVLAGGPGGELFF.

This clonotype was counted ten times or more. The chain employs TRBV11-1 and TRBJ2-2, with TRBD2 identical over 13 bases. Germline CDR1 reads SGHAT; CDR2 reads FQDESV (reference sequence). The CDR3 runs to 18 residues. After removal of 3 bases from V and 2 bases from J, the junction contained 6 bases not matched to a gene. CDR3 in DNA: TGTGCCAGCAGCTTCGGGACTAGCGGGATTTTAAACACCGGGGAGCTGTTTTTT. This sequence encodes CASSFGTSGILNTGELFF.